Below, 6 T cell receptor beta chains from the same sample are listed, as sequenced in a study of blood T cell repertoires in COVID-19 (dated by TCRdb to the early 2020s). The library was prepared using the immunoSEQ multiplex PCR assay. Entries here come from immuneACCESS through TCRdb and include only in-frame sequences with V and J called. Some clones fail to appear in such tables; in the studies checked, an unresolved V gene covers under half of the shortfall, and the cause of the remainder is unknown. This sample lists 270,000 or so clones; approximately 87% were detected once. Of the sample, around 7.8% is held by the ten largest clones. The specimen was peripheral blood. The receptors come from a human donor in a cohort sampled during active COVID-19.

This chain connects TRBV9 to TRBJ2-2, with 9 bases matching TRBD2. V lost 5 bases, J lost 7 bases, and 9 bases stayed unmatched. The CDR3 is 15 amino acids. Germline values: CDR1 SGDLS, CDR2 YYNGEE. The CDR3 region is CASRLSSGSNGELFF. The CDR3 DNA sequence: TGTGCCAGCAGATTAAGTAGCGGGAGTAACGGGGAGCTGTTTTTT. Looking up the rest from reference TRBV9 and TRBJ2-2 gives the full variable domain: DSGVTQTPKHLITATGQRVTLRCSPRSGDLSVYWYQQSLDQGLQFLIQYYNGEERAKGNILERFSAQQFPDLHSELNLSSLELGDSALYFCASRLSSGSNGELFFGEGSRLTVL.

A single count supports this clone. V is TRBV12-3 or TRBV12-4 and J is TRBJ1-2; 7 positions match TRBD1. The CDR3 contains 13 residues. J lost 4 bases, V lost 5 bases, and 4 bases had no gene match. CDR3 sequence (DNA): TGTGCCAGCAGTCCCGGGACAGCCTATGGCTACACCTTC. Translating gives CASSPGTAYGYTF.

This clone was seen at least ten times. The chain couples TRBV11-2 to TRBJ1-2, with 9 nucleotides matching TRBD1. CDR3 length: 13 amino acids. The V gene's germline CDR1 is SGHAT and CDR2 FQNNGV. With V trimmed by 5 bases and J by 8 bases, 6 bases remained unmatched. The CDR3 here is CASSIGTGNGYTF. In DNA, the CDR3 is TGTGCCAGCAGCATCGGGACAGGGAACGGCTACACCTTC.

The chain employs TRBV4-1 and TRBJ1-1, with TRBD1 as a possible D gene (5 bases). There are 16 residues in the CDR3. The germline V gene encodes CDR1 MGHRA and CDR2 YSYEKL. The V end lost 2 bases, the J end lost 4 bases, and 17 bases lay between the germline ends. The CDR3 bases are TGCGCCAGCAGCCAACAGGGAGGCCTCTTAATCACTGAAGCTTTCTTT. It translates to CASSQQGGLLITEAFF.

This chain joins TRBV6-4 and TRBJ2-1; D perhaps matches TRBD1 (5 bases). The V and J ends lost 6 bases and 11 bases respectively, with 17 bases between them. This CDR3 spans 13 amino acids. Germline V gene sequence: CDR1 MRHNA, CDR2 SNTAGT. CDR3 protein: CASSPDTGPKQFF. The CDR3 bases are TGTGCCAGCAGCCCGGACACCGGGCCAAAGCAGTTCTTC.

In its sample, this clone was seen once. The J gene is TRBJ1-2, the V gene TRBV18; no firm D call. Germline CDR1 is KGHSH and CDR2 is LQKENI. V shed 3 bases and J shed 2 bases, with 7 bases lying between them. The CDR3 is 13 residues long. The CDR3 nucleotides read TGTGCCAGCTCACCGGGCCCAAACTATGGCTACACCTTC. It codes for CASSPGPNYGYTF.